This TCR beta chain was sequenced for a study of identical twins. Germline CDR1 SEHNR, CDR2 FQNEAQ (reference sequence). This CDR3 has 17 residues. V shed 4 bases and J shed 2 bases, with 21 bases lying between them. Template switching (which added a universal primer site) was used, and cDNA carried unique molecular identifiers. TCRdb passed the 5' RACE reads through MiXCR, listing each CDR3 protein once. The sample comprises about 330,000 distinct CDR3 sequences, around an eighth of which are singletons, and around 6.9% rests with the top ten. This clonotype occurred a few times. The antigen is unknown. Study observations and caveats: Twin pairs had excess sharing that was weaker in beta out-of-frame sequences. Insertions were fewer in abundant cord blood beta clonotypes, whereas memory repertoires showed none of this pattern.

Another study also made use of these data, one on yellow fever vaccine responses in identical twins.

The TCR comes from a woman between 18 and 29 years old in good health. J is TRBJ2-7 and V is TRBV7-9, with D possibly TRBD1 on 5 matching bases. Specimen: CD8+ T cells sorted from blood. This CDR3 is CASSSRVSGSQPYEQYV. In DNA form, the CDR3 reads TGTGCCAGCAGCTCCAGGGTTTCAGGTTCCCAACCCTACGAGCAGTACGTC.